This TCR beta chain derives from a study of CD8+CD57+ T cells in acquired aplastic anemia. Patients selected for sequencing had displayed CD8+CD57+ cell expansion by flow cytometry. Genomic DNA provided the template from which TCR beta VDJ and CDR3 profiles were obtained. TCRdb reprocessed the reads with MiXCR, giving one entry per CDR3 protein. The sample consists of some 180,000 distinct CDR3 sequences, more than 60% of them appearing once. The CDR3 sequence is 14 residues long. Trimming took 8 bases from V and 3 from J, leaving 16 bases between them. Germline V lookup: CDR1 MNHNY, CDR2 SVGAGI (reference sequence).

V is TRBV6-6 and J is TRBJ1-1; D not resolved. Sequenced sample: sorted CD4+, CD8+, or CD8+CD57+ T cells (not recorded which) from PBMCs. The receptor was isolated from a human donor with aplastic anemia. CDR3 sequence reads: CASGLLGPDTEAFF. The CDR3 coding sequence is TGTGCCAGCGGGCTTCTCGGACCGGACACTGAAGCTTTCTTT.